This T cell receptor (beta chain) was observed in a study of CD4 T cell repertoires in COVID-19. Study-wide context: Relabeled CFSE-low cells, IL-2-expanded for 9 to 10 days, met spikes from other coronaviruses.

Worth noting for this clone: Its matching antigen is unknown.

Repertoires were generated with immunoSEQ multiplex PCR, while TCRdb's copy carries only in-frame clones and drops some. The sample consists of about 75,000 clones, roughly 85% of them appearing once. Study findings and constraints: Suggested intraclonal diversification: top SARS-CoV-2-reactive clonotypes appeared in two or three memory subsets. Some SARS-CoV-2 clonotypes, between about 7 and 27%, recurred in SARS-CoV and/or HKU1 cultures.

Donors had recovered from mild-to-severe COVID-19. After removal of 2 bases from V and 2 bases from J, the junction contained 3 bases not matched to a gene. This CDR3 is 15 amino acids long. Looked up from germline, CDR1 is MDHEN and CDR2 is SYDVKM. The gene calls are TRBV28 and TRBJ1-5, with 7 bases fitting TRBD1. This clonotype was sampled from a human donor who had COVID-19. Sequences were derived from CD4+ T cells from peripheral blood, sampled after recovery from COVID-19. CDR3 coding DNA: TGTGCCAGCAGTTTAACCGACAGGGGCAATCAGCCCCAGCATTTT. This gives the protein CASSLTDRGNQPQHF.